The source of this TCR beta chain is a study of cytomegalovirus exposure and HLA in healthy donors. Healthy bone marrow donors made up the cohort. Regarding the study as a whole: Across donors, presence/absence analyses took sequencing depth to be roughly uniform. In a later analysis, CMV-associated beta chains were mostly HLA-associated, it appeared.

A multiplex PCR was run with 60 Vbeta primers and 13 Jbeta primers. The data were produced by immunoSEQ multiplex PCR, yet TCRdb's version contains in-frame clones alone and is incomplete. The profile covers around 150,000 clones, with roughly three quarters appearing a single time and 3.5% to 4.5% taken by the ten largest. The V segment lost 4 bases and the J segment 4 bases; nucleotides outside the gene matches: 6. The CDR3 covers 15 residues. CDR1 LGHNA and CDR2 YSLEER come from the germline V gene. This clone appeared a single time. Its antigen is not known. The V call is TRBV4-3, the J call TRBJ2-7; 11 positions match TRBD1. The source material was PBMCs. This clonotype originated in a human donor in good health. The CDR3 here is CASSREDRGLYEQYF. CDR3 coding DNA: TGCGCCAGCAGCCGAGAGGACAGGGGGCTTTACGAGCAGTACTTC.